The entry below gives a single TCR beta chain sequence along with its context. Per the original data handling: Amplification of reference gene primers was used by the study to estimate nucleated cell counts. Clones were sequenced by immunoSEQ multiplex PCR, and TCRdb holds only the in-frame ones, with some missing. V and J calls and clone size are as listed in that table; D and trimming were resolved from the DNA. The sample has roughly 240,000 clones, around 78% seen once; the top ten hold 3.5% to 5.5%. This sample was taken from a study of blood T cell repertoires in COVID-19. In the study overall: Italy, Spain and the United States were the sources of the convalescent and acute COVID-19 samples. The analysed material was cDNA or gDNA that came from T cells, B-cell-depleted T cells, or PBMCs.

Germline CDR1 reads SGHAT; CDR2 reads FQNNGV. V was clipped by 5 bases and J by 7 bases; unmatched bases: 5. CDR3 length equals 15 residues. The receptor was derived from a man in his sixties who had recovered from COVID-19. The sample was peripheral blood. The chain combines TRBV11-2 with TRBJ2-1, with 13 bases identical to TRBD2. CDR3 in DNA: TGTGCCAGCAGCCCACTAGCGGGAGGGCCGAATGAGCAGTTCTTC. Its protein is CASSPLAGGPNEQFF. The whole variable domain, remainder taken from reference TRBV11-2 and TRBJ2-1, is EAGVAQSPRYKIIEKRQSVAFWCNPISGHATLYWYQQILGQGPKLLIQFQNNGVVDDSQLPKDRFSAERLKGVDSTLKIQPAKLEDSAVYLCASSPLAGGPNEQFFGPGTRLTVL.